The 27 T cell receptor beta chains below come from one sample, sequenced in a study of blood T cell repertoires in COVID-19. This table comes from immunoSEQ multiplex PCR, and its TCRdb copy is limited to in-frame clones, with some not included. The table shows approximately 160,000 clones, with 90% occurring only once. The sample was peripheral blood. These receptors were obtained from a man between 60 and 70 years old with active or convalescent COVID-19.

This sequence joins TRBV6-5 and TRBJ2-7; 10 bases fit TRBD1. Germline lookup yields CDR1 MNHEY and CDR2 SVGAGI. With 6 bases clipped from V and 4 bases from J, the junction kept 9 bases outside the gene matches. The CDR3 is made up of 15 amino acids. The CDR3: CASSRDRGSGYEQYF. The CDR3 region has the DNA TGTGCCAGCAGCCGGGACAGGGGAAGTGGGTACGAGCAGTACTTC.

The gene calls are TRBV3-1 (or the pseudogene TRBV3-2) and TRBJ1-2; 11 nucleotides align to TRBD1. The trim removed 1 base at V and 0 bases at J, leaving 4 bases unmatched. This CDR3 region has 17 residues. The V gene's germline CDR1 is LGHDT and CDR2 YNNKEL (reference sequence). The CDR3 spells CASSQVRGQGANYGYTF. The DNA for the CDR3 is TGTGCCAGCAGCCAAGTTCGGGGACAGGGGGCTAACTATGGCTACACCTTC.

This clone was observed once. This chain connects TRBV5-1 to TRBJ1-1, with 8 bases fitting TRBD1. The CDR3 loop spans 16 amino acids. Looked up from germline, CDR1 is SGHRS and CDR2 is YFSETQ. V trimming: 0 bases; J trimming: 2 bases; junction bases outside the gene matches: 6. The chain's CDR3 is CASSLAPGQANTEAFF. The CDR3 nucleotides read TGCGCCAGCAGCTTGGCCCCGGGACAGGCAAACACTGAAGCTTTCTTT.

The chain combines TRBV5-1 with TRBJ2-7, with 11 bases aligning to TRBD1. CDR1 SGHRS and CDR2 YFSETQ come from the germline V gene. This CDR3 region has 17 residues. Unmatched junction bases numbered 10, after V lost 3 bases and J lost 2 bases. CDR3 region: CASSSAPPGQGAYEQYF. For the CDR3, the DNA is TGCGCCAGCAGCTCCGCCCCCCCGGGACAGGGGGCCTACGAGCAGTACTTC.

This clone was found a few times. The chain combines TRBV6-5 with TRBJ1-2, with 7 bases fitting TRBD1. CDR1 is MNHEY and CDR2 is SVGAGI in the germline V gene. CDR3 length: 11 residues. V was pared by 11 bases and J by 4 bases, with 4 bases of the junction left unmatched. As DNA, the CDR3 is TGTGCCTCGGGACAGTCCTATGGCTACACCTTC. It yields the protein CASGQSYGYTF.

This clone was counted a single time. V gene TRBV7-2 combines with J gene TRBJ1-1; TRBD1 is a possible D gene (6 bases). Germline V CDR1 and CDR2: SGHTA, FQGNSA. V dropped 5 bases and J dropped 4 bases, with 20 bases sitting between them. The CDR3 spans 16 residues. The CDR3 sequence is CASSPPGQGRFTEAFF. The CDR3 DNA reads TGTGCCAGCAGCCCGCCGGGGCAGGGGCGATTCACTGAAGCTTTCTTT.

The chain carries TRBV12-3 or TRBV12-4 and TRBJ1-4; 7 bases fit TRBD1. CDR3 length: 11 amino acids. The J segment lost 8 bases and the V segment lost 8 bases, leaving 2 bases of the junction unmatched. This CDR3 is CASGGGEKLFF. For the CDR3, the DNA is TGTGCCAGCGGAGGGGGCGAAAAACTGTTTTTT.

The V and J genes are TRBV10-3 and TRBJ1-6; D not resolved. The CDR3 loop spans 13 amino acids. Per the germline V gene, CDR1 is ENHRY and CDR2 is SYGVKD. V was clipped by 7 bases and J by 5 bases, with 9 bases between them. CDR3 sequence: CAITGNDNSPLHF. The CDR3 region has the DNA TGTGCCATCACCGGGAATGATAATTCACCCCTCCACTTT.

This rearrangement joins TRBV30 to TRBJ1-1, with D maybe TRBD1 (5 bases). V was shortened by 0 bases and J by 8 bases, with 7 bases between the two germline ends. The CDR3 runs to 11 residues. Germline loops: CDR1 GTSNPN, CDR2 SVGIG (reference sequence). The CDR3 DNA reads TGTGCCTGGAGTGTGTCAGGGGAAGCTTTCTTT. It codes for CAWSVSGEAFF.

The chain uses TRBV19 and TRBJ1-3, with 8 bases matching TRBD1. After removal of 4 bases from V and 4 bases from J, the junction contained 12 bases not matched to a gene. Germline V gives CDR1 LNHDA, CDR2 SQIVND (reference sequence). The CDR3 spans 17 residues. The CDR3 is CASSRALDRVAGNTIYF. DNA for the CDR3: TGTGCCAGTAGTAGGGCCCTGGACAGGGTGGCCGGAAACACCATATATTTT.

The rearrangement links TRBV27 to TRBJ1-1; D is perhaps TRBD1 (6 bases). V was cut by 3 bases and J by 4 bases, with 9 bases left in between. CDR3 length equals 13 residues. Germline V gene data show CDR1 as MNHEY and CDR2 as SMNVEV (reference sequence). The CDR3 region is CASSLGTSTEAFF. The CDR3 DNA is TGTGCCAGCAGTTTGGGGACAAGCACTGAAGCTTTCTTT.

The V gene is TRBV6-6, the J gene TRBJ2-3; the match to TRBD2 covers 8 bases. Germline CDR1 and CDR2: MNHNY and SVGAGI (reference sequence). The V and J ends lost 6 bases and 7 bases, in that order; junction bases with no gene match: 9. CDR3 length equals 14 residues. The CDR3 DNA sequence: TGTGCCAGCAGCCCGAGCGGGGGACGTTATACGCAGTATTTT. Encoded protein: CASSPSGGRYTQYF.

CDR3 DNA sequence: TGTGCCAGCAGCTTACAGGGGGCAGGTCAGCCCCAGCATTTT. This gives the protein CASSLQGAGQPQHF. The V and J genes are TRBV7-2 and TRBJ1-5; 8 bases align to TRBD1. Germline trimming cut 2 bases from V and 6 bases from J; bases unmatched to any gene: 3. Per germline, CDR1 SGHTA and CDR2 FQGNSA. This CDR3 comprises 14 residues. The variable domain in full, with the rest retrieved from reference TRBV7-2 and TRBJ1-5, is GAGVSQSPSNKVTEKGKDVELRCDPISGHTALYWYRQSLGQGLEFLIYFQGNSAPDKSGLPSDRFSAERTGGSVSTLTIQRTQQEDSAVYLCASSLQGAGQPQHFGDGTRLSIL.

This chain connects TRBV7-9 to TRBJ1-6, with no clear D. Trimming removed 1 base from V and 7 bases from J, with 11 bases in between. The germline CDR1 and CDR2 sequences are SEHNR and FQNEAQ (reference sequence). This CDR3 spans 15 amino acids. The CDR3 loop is CASSLVRGLNSPLHF. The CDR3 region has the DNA TGTGCCAGCAGCTTAGTACGGGGTCTAAATTCACCCCTCCACTTT.

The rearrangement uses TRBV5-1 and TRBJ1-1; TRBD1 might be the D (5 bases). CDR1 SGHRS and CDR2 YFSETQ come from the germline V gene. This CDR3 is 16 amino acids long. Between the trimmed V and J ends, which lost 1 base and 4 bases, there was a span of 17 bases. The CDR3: CASSLFIGAIGTEAFF. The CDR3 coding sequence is TGCGCCAGCAGCTTGTTTATAGGGGCAATTGGCACTGAAGCTTTCTTT.

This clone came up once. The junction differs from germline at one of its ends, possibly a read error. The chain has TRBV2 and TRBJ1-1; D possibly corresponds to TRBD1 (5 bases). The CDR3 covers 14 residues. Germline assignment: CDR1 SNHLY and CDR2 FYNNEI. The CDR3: CARSARQLNTEAFF. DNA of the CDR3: TGTGCCAGGAGTGCTCGACAGCTGAACACTGAAGCTTTCTTT.

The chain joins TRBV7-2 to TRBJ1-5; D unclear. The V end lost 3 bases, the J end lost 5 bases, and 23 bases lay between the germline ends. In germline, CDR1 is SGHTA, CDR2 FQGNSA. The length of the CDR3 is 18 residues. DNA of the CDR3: TGTGCCAGCAGCTTTAGCCCCGTTCACCTTAAGCTTTATCAGCCCCAGCATTTT. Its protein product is CASSFSPVHLKLYQPQHF.

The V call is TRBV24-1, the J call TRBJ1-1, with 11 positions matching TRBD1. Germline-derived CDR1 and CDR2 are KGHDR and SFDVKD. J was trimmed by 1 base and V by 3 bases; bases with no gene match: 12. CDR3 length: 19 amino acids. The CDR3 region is CATSDPTGTGGRGNTEAFF. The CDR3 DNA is TGTGCCACCAGTGATCCAACCGGGACAGGGGGTAGGGGGAACACTGAAGCTTTCTTT.

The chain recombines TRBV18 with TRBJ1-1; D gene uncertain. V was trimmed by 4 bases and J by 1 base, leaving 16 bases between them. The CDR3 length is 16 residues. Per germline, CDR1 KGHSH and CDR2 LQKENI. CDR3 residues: CASSLGGQSGNTEAFF. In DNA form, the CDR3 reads TGTGCCAGCTCACTTGGAGGTCAGTCGGGGAACACTGAAGCTTTCTTT.

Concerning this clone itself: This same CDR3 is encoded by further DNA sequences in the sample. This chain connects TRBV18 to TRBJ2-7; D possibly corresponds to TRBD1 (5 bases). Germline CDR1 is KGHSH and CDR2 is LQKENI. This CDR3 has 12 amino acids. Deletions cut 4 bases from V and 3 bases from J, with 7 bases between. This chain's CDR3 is CASSLQGYEQYF. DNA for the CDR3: TGTGCCAGCTCACTGCAGGGCTACGAGCAGTACTTC.

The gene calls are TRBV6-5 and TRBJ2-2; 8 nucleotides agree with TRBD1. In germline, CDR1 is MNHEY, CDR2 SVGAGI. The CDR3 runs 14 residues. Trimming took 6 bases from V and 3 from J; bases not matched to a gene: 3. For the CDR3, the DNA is TGTGCCAGCAGAAAGACAGGGGACACCGGGGAGCTGTTTTTT. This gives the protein CASRKTGDTGELFF.

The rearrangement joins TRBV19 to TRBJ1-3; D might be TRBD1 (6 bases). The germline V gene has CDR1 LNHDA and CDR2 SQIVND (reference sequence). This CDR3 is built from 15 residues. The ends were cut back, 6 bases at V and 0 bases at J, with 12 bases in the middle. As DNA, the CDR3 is TGTGCCAGTAGGAGAACAGGGTCCTCTGGAAACACCATATATTTT. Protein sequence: CASRRTGSSGNTIYF. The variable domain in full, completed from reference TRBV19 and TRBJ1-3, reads DGGITQSPKYLFRKEGQNVTLSCEQNLNHDAMYWYRQDPGQGLRLIYYSQIVNDFQKGDIAEGYSVSREKKESFPLTVTSAQKNPTAFYLCASRRTGSSGNTIYFGEGSWLTVV.

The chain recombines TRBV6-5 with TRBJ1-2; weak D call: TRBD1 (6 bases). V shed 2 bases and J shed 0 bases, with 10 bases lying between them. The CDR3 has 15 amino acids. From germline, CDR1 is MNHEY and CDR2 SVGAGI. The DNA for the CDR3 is TGTGCCAGCAGTTACGGGCAGGGGTCTAACTATGGCTACACCTTC. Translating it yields CASSYGQGSNYGYTF.

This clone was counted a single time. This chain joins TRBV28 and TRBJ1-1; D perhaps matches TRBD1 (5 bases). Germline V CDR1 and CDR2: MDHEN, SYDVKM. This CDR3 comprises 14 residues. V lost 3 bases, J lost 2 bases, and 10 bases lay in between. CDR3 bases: TGTGCCAGCAGTTTGACGGGGGGAAACACTGAAGCTTTCTTT. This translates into CASSLTGGNTEAFF.

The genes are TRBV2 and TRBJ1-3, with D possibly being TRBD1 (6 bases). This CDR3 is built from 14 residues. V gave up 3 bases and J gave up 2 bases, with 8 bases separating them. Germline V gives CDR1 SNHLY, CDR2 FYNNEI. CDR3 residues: CASSDPGAGNTIYF. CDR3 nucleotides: TGTGCCAGCAGTGATCCAGGGGCTGGAAACACCATATATTTT.

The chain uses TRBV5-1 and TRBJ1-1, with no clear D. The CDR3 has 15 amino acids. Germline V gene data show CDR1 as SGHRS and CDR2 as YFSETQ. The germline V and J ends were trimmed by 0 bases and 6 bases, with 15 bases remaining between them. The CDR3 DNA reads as TGCGCCAGCAGCTTGGACTCATTGGGAGGAGCTGAAGCTTTCTTT. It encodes CASSLDSLGGAEAFF.

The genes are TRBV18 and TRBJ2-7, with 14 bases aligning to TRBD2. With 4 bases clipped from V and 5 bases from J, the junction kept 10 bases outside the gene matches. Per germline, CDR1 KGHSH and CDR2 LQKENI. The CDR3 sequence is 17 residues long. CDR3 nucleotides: TGTGCCAGCTCACTTTCCACCCCGGGACTAGCGGGGGACGAGCAGTACTTC. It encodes CASSLSTPGLAGDEQYF.